This note documents a single T cell receptor (beta chain) sequence. What it binds is unknown. This sample stems from a study of shared clonotypes between healthy human individuals. At the level of the study: The people who gave samples were a couple of women and a few men aged 18 to 49.

Method: immunoSEQ multiplex PCR; TCRdb's copy keeps in-frame clones and lacks some. The repertoire holds roughly 1,000,000 clones, with approximately 78% as singletons. The study, taken as a whole, reports: Generation probabilities were higher for clonotypes shared across all four sorted-subset donors than for unshared ones.

The clonotype originates from a man aged 18 to 35 in good health. Some clones in this sample may be carry-over from other donors' samples. The sequenced sample consisted of memory CD4+ T cells from PBMCs. Stated subset: CD45RA-negative fraction.

In DNA form, the CDR3 reads TGTGCCAGCAGTTTGGCGCGATTTTATGGCTACACCTTC. Translated, it gives CASSLARFYGYTF. The chain has TRBV28 and TRBJ1-2; D is undetermined. The CDR3 has 13 amino acids. In germline, CDR1 is MDHEN, CDR2 SYDVKM. V was clipped by 3 bases and J by 5 bases, with 10 bases between them.